Below are 30 T cell receptor beta chains sequenced from a single sample in a study of blood T cell repertoires in COVID-19. The method was immunoSEQ multiplex PCR; TCRdb's version includes in-frame clones alone and lacks a portion of them. This table holds fewer than 450,000 clones, roughly 88% found once. The sample comprised peripheral blood. These TCRs come from a woman between 50 and 59 years old with COVID-19, enrolled during active disease.

This chain links TRBV6-1 with TRBJ2-7, with 7 nucleotides matching TRBD2. The CDR3 has 15 amino acids. With V trimmed by 3 bases and J by 0 bases, 5 bases remained unmatched. From germline, CDR1 is MNHNS and CDR2 SASEGT. CDR3 loop: CASSDGGGSSYEQYF. The DNA of the CDR3 is TGTGCCAGCAGTGACGGCGGGGGTAGCTCCTACGAGCAGTACTTC.

The V gene is TRBV5-1, the J gene TRBJ1-2; TRBD1 agrees at 9 bases. V lost 6 bases and J lost 5; bases outside the gene matches: 8. The germline V gene has CDR1 SGHRS and CDR2 YFSETQ. There are 14 residues in the CDR3. The CDR3 DNA sequence: TGCGCCAGCACTCAAGGGGACAGGGAGTATGGCTACACCTTC. Protein sequence: CASTQGDREYGYTF.

The V and J genes are TRBV28 and TRBJ1-6; D call uncertain. Germline V gene lookup returns CDR1 MDHEN and CDR2 SYDVKM. CDR3 length: 15 residues. Trimming shortened V by 2 bases and J by 2 bases, and 7 bases separated the two germline ends. The CDR3 coding sequence is TGTGCCAGCAGTTTAGGCATAACCTATAATTCACCCCTCCACTTT. This translates into CASSLGITYNSPLHF. The full variable domain, rest sourced from reference TRBV28 and TRBJ1-6, is DVKVTQSSRYLVKRTGEKVFLECVQDMDHENMFWYRQDPGLGLRLIYFSYDVKMKEKGDIPEGYSVSREKKERFSLILESASTNQTSMYLCASSLGITYNSPLHFGNGTRLTVT.

This clone has only one observation. Here the CDR3 reads CASSNSLGYTF. The CDR3, as DNA: TGTGCCAGCAGCAACTCCTTGGGCTACACCTTC. The rearrangement links TRBV12-3 or TRBV12-4 to TRBJ1-2; D unclear. The CDR3 extends over 11 amino acids. V shed 6 bases and J shed 8 bases, with 10 bases lying between them.

The chain links TRBV4-1 to TRBJ1-2, with D hard to call. V lost 5 bases and J 4 bases, leaving 14 bases between the germline ends. From germline, CDR1 is MGHRA and CDR2 YSYEKL. The CDR3 runs 14 residues. The CDR3 coding sequence is TGCGCCAGCAGCGAAGGACTCAGACGCTATGGCTACACCTTC. Protein: CASSEGLRRYGYTF.

The chain is built from TRBV6-1 and TRBJ2-7; tentatively, D is TRBD2 (5 bases). Trimming shortened V by 2 bases and J by 6 bases, and 11 bases separated the two germline ends. The germline V gene has CDR1 MNHNS and CDR2 SASEGT. The CDR3 contains 13 residues. CDR3 nucleotide sequence: TGTGCCAGCAGTGAATTGAGGGAGTCCGAGCAGTACTTC. Protein sequence: CASSELRESEQYF.

This chain links TRBV19 with TRBJ2-1; 8 bases fit TRBD2. Germline lookup yields CDR1 LNHDA and CDR2 SQIVND (reference sequence). CDR3 length: 15 residues. V lost 3 bases to trimming and J lost 9 bases; unmatched junction nucleotides: 10. Here the CDR3 reads CASSMGLVIFGEQFF. For the CDR3, the DNA is TGTGCCAGTAGTATGGGACTAGTAATATTTGGTGAGCAGTTCTTC. Full variable domain (rest looked up from reference TRBV19 and TRBJ2-1): DGGITQSPKYLFRKEGQNVTLSCEQNLNHDAMYWYRQDPGQGLRLIYYSQIVNDFQKGDIAEGYSVSREKKESFPLTVTSAQKNPTAFYLCASSMGLVIFGEQFFGPGTRLTVL.

V is TRBV30 and J is TRBJ2-1, with 14 positions matching TRBD2. V dropped 3 bases and J dropped 9; count of bases not matched to a gene: 4. Germline CDR1 is GTSNPN and CDR2 is SVGIG (reference sequence). The CDR3 has 14 amino acids. This CDR3 reads CAWRTSGGAGEQFF. DNA of the CDR3: TGTGCCTGGAGGACTAGCGGGGGGGCCGGTGAGCAGTTCTTC.

The chain is built from TRBV7-9 and TRBJ1-5; tentatively, D is TRBD1 (6 bases). Trimming took 8 bases from V and 5 from J, leaving 13 bases between them. The CDR3 has 13 amino acids. CDR1 is SEHNR, CDR2 FQNEAQ, per germline (reference sequence). The CDR3 DNA sequence: TGTGCCAGCTCTAGGACAGACTATCAGCCCCAGCATTTT. This translates into CASSRTDYQPQHF.

The chain recombines TRBV6-5 with TRBJ2-3; D might be TRBD2 (6 bases). CDR1 and CDR2 (germline): MNHEY, SVGAGI. CDR3 length equals 14 residues. V shed 9 bases and J shed 0 bases, with 13 bases lying between them. Here the CDR3 DNA reads TGTGCCAGTTCGAGCGGGCTCAGCACAGATACGCAGTATTTT. The encoded protein is CASSSGLSTDTQYF.

This clone was observed once. The V gene is TRBV19, the J gene TRBJ1-2; D is possibly TRBD1 (5 bases). Trimming took 6 bases from V and 0 from J, leaving 14 bases between them. The CDR3 length is 15 residues. The germline V gene encodes CDR1 LNHDA and CDR2 SQIVND (reference sequence). CDR3 protein: CASRWGGTPNYGYTF. Here the CDR3 DNA reads TGTGCCAGTAGGTGGGGCGGAACTCCTAACTATGGCTACACCTTC.

This clone has only one observation. The CDR3 protein is CASSLLANSPLHF. In DNA, the CDR3 is TGTGCCAGCAGCTTATTGGCTAATTCACCCCTCCACTTT. The genes are TRBV7-9 and TRBJ1-6, with D unclear. Looked up from germline, CDR1 is SEHNR and CDR2 is FQNEAQ (reference sequence). The germline V and J ends were trimmed by 2 bases and 6 bases, with 5 bases remaining between them. The CDR3 is 13 residues long.

The V call is TRBV30, the J call TRBJ1-5, with D maybe TRBD1 (5 bases). The V gene's germline CDR1 is GTSNPN and CDR2 SVGIG (reference sequence). The length of the CDR3 is 14 residues. Deletions cut 1 base from V and 7 bases from J, with 14 bases between. The CDR3 sequence is CAWSAGEAVQPQHF. The CDR3 DNA reads TGTGCCTGGAGTGCGGGGGAGGCGGTCCAGCCCCAGCATTTT.

CDR3 coding DNA: TGCGCCAGCAGTGGGACCGGGACAGGGGTCCTCTACGAGCAGTACTTC. Its protein product is CASSGTGTGVLYEQYF. V and J are TRBV10-2 and TRBJ2-7; 10 bases match TRBD1. This CDR3 is built from 16 residues. Germline V gene sequence: CDR1 WSHSY, CDR2 SAAADI. With 4 bases clipped from V and 3 bases from J, the junction kept 9 bases outside the gene matches.

The CDR3 DNA is TGCAGCGTTTGGACAGGGGGCGGGGACGAGCAGTTCTTC. Translation gives CSVWTGGGDEQFF. V is TRBV29-1 and J is TRBJ2-1; TRBD1 matches at 11 bases. CDR1 SQVTM and CDR2 ANQGSEA come from the germline V gene. Trimming cost V 5 bases and J 10 bases; bases outside gene matches: 7. The CDR3 sequence is 13 residues long.

The CDR3 spells CASSPVSQGKGYTF. CDR3 DNA: TGTGCCAGCAGCCCCGTTAGTCAGGGAAAAGGCTACACCTTC. The J gene is TRBJ1-2, the V gene TRBV5-4, with D possibly TRBD1 on 5 matching bases. Looked up from germline, CDR1 is SGHNT and CDR2 is YYREEE (reference sequence). CDR3 length equals 14 residues. V lost 4 bases and J lost 8, with 18 bases in between.

Points on this clone: Distinct nucleotide sequences in the sample also encode this CDR3. This chain connects TRBV6-5 to TRBJ1-2, with a weak D call TRBD1 (6 bases). CDR1 MNHEY and CDR2 SVGAGI come from the germline V gene. The CDR3 loop spans 13 amino acids. V gave up 5 bases and J gave up 3 bases, with 10 bases separating them. CDR3 region: CASSPQGDYGYTF. The CDR3 DNA reads TGTGCCAGCAGTCCACAGGGTGACTATGGCTACACCTTC.

This chain links TRBV5-1 with TRBJ2-7, with TRBD2 matching over 12 bases. V dropped 2 bases and J dropped 5; count of bases not matched to a gene: 5. In germline, CDR1 is SGHRS, CDR2 YFSETQ. This CDR3 is built from 15 residues. Here the CDR3 reads CASSFSSGGADEQYF. The CDR3 DNA sequence: TGCGCCAGCAGCTTCTCTAGCGGGGGGGCGGACGAGCAGTACTTC. Full variable domain (outside the CDR3, taken from reference TRBV5-1 and TRBJ2-7): KAGVTQTPRYLIKTRGQQVTLSCSPISGHRSVSWYQQTPGQGLQFLFEYFSETQRNKGNFPGRFSGRQFSNSRSEMNVSTLELGDSALYLCASSFSSGGADEQYFGPGTRLTVT.

This clone has a single count. This sequence joins TRBV15 and TRBJ1-4; perhaps TRBD1 as D (6 bases). The CDR3 totals 18 residues. Trimming pared 7 bases from V and 2 bases from J, leaving 23 bases between. The germline V gene has CDR1 LNHNV and CDR2 YYDKDF (reference sequence). CDR3 coding DNA: TGTGCCACCACCGTGGGGGGGGCGCAAAAAAGGACTAATGAAAAACTGTTTTTT. Translation gives CATTVGGAQKRTNEKLFF.

The J gene is TRBJ2-1, the V gene TRBV5-4; D not resolved. V lost 0 bases to trimming and J lost 3 bases, with 7 bases between them. The CDR3 runs 14 residues. From germline, CDR1 is SGHNT and CDR2 YYREEE (reference sequence). In nucleotides, the CDR3 is TGTGCCAGCAGCTTGGAAGCGATCTACAATGAGCAGTTCTTC. Protein: CASSLEAIYNEQFF.

The chain joins TRBV12-5 to TRBJ1-6; tentative D call: TRBD1 (5 bases). The CDR3 is made up of 14 amino acids. The germline gives CDR1 LGHNT, CDR2 FRNRAP. V lost 5 bases to trimming and J lost 9 bases, with 14 bases between them. The CDR3 nucleotides read TGTGCTAGTGGTGACGCGGGGCCTTTTTCACCCCTCCACTTT. Its translation is CASGDAGPFSPLHF.

The chain is built from TRBV5-4 and TRBJ1-3; D is perhaps TRBD1 (5 bases). CDR1 is SGHNT and CDR2 is YYREEE in the germline V gene (reference sequence). The CDR3 covers 16 residues. V was cut by 1 base and J by 5 bases, with 16 bases left in between. The CDR3 loop reads CASSLSSAGTRNTIYF. The CDR3 coding sequence is TGTGCCAGCAGCTTGTCTAGCGCAGGGACCCGAAACACCATATATTTT. Variable domain in full (rest from reference TRBV5-4 and TRBJ1-3): ETGVTQSPTHLIKTRGQQVTLRCSSQSGHNTVSWYQQALGQGPQFIFQYYREEENGRGNFPPRFSGLQFPNYSSELNVNALELDDSALYLCASSLSSAGTRNTIYFGEGSWLTVV.

The chain uses TRBV18 and TRBJ1-6; TRBD1 matches at 7 bases. CDR1 KGHSH and CDR2 LQKENI come from the germline V gene. This CDR3 comprises 14 residues. After removal of 5 bases from V and 8 bases from J, the junction contained 6 bases not matched to a gene. This CDR3 is CASSTQGRHSPLHF. CDR3 sequence (DNA): TGTGCCAGCTCAACACAGGGGAGGCATTCACCCCTCCACTTT.

This clone appeared a single time. The CDR3 loop is CASSEGAGNTEAFF. CDR3 DNA sequence: TGTGCCAGCTCCGAGGGGGCGGGGAACACTGAAGCTTTCTTT. The chain is built from TRBV18 and TRBJ1-1, with 7 nucleotides matching TRBD1. The CDR3 totals 14 residues. Germline lookup yields CDR1 KGHSH and CDR2 LQKENI. Losses at the gene ends were 6 bases for V and 1 base for J; bases not matched to a gene: 5. Using reference TRBV18 and TRBJ1-1 for the parts outside the CDR3, the full variable domain is NAGVMQNPRHLVRRRGQEARLRCSPMKGHSHVYWYRQLPEEGLKFMVYLQKENIIDESGMPKERFSAEFPKEGPSILRIQQVVRGDSAAYFCASSEGAGNTEAFFGQGTRLTVV.

For this clone: This same CDR3 is encoded by further DNA sequences in the sample. V usage is TRBV6-5 and J usage is TRBJ2-7, with 7 bases aligning to TRBD1. This CDR3 has 13 residues. The germline V gene encodes CDR1 MNHEY and CDR2 SVGAGI. J gave up 0 bases and V 8 bases, and 4 bases lay outside the gene matches. CDR3 nucleotides: TGTGCCAGCCGTCGGGACAGCTCCTACGAGCAGTACTTC. Translation gives CASRRDSSYEQYF.

The V call is TRBV5-1, the J call TRBJ1-4; a weak D match, TRBD1 (5 bases). This CDR3 contains 16 residues. CDR1 and CDR2 (germline): SGHRS, YFSETQ. V was cut by 0 bases and J by 8 bases, with 17 bases left in between. CDR3 amino acids: CASSLGLAGVGEKLFF. The CDR3, as DNA: TGCGCCAGCAGCTTGGGACTTGCGGGGGTAGGCGAAAAACTGTTTTTT.

The rearrangement joins TRBV5-4 to TRBJ1-1; D may be TRBD1 (5 bases). The CDR3 sequence is 13 residues long. Germline CDR1 and CDR2: SGHNT and YYREEE (reference sequence). V lost 6 bases and J 3 bases, leaving 12 bases between the germline ends. CDR3 DNA sequence: TGTGCCAGCACCTTAGACAGTCACACTGAAGCTTTCTTT. Translating gives CASTLDSHTEAFF.

As for this clone: Other nucleotide sequences in the sample specify the same CDR3. V gene TRBV18 combines with J gene TRBJ1-2; no clear D. The V and J ends lost 3 bases and 3 bases respectively, with 8 bases between them. CDR3 length: 13 amino acids. Germline loops: CDR1 KGHSH, CDR2 LQKENI. In DNA, the CDR3 is TGTGCCAGCTCACCCCAGGAGGACTATGGCTACACCTTC. Translated, it gives CASSPQEDYGYTF.

The rearrangement uses TRBV4-1 and TRBJ2-2; 8 bases are a match to TRBD1. The CDR3 spans 17 residues. Trimming removed 4 bases from V and 1 base from J; junction bases left unmatched: 8. Germline V gene data show CDR1 as MGHRA and CDR2 as YSYEKL. The CDR3 nucleotides are TGCGCCAGCAGCCGACTTAGGACAGGGAAGAACACCGGGGAGCTGTTTTTT. It is translated as CASSRLRTGKNTGELFF.

The chain uses TRBV5-1 and TRBJ1-2, with D tentatively TRBD1 (6 bases). This CDR3 contains 13 residues. The germline V gene has CDR1 SGHRS and CDR2 YFSETQ. Trimming pared 4 bases from V and 3 bases from J, leaving 10 bases between. CDR3 residues: CASSPPGDYGYTF. In DNA, the CDR3 is TGCGCCAGCAGCCCCCCAGGGGACTATGGCTACACCTTC.